Described below is a single T cell receptor (beta chain) sequence and its context. The antigen is unknown. It was cDNA, reverse transcribed from extracted RNA, that served as the sequencing template. This table comes from immunoSEQ multiplex PCR, and its TCRdb copy is limited to in-frame clones, with some not included. The profile shows under 200,000 clones, around 60% of them singletons. The CDR3 contains 14 residues. Per the germline V gene, CDR1 is SGHTA and CDR2 is FQGNSA. V lost 2 bases to trimming and J lost 9 bases, with 15 bases between them. Sample treatment: oral pan-JAK inhibitor, 5-10 mg twice daily. This record comes from a study of CD8+ T cells in alopecia areata. Study results and limitations: During tofacitinib treatment, many expanded lesional clones remained in scalp and blood.

The V call is TRBV7-2, the J call TRBJ2-3, with a possible D match to TRBD2 (6 bases). This clonotype originated in a human donor with alopecia areata. The sequences come from CD4+ T cells sorted from blood, collected at week 24, from a patient treated with tofacitinib. CDR3 nucleotides: TGTGCCAGCAGCTTAACGGGACTGAAGGAAACGCAGTATTTT. This translates into CASSLTGLKETQYF.